Sequencing of this T cell receptor beta chain was carried out in a study of graft-versus-host responses after intestinal transplantation. Sequencing was performed with immunoSEQ multiplex PCR; in TCRdb, only in-frame clones are kept and a portion is missing. The sample lists about 6,400 clones, 22% occurring once. Germline CDR1 is LGHNA and CDR2 is YSLEER. Trimming pared 2 bases from V and 3 bases from J, leaving 9 bases between. The CDR3 consists of 14 residues. Material: alloreactive CD4+ T cells from a mixed lymphocyte reaction culture, obtained before transplantation. Subset specified: CFSE-low proliferating T cells sorted from approximately 6-day pre-transplant mixed lymphocyte reaction (GvH or HvG direction). This chain uses TRBV4-3 with TRBJ2-3; D is uncertain. This sequence was found in a human patient who was an organ donor for intestinal transplantation. The CDR3 spells CASSQSGRTDTQYF. CDR3 sequence (DNA): TGCGCCAGCAGCCAATCAGGACGTACAGATACGCAGTATTTT.